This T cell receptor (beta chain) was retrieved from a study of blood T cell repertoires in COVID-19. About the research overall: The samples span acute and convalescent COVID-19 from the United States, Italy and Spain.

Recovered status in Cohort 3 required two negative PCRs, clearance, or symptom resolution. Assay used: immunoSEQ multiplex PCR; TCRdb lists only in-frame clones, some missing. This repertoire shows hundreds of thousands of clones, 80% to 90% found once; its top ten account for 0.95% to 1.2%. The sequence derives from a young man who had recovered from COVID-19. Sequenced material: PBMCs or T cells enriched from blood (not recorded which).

The DNA of the CDR3 is TGTGCCAGCAGTGAAAGGACAGGAAGAAACACCATATATTTT. Its translation: CASSERTGRNTIYF. The V and J genes are TRBV6-1 and TRBJ1-3; 7 nucleotides align to TRBD1. The CDR3 contains 14 residues. CDR1 MNHNS and CDR2 SASEGT come from the germline V gene. The V segment lost 2 bases and the J segment 5 bases; nucleotides outside the gene matches: 3.